The source of this TCR beta chain is a study of CD8 T cells in Susac syndrome. Reverse transcription used about 0.5 to 1 ug RNA and random hexamers. TCRdb reanalysed the immunoSEQ multiplex PCR reads using MiXCR and keeps one entry per CDR3 protein. Found here are hundreds of thousands of distinct CDR3 sequences, about 88% of them singletons; the top ten hold less than 0.2%. Sequencing targeted TCR beta in blood CD8+ and CD4+ T cells. TEMRA cells were enriched by FACS, and CD4+ and CD8+ T cells were negatively isolated. This TCR came from a human donor with multiple sclerosis. The specimen was CD8+ T cells from PBMCs.

CDR3 in amino acids: CATATQKLWGLVKNIQYF. The CDR3 DNA reads TGTGCCACCGCGACGCAAAAATTGTGGGGACTAGTCAAAAACATTCAGTACTTC. This chain links TRBV24-1 with TRBJ2-4, with 8 bases fitting TRBD2. Germline CDR1 and CDR2: KGHDR and SFDVKD. V lost 9 bases, J lost 3 bases, and 18 bases stayed unmatched. CDR3 length equals 18 residues.